Below, 19 T cell receptor beta chains from the same sample are listed, as sequenced in a study of cytomegalovirus exposure and HLA in healthy donors. The PCR made use of 60 Vbeta and 13 Jbeta primers. Profiling relied on immunoSEQ multiplex PCR, and the TCRdb table lists in-frame clones only, not all of them. The sample carries tens of thousands of clones, approximately 78% recorded once. Sequenced input: PBMCs. The source of these receptors is a female donor in good health and CMV-seronegative.

The V and J genes are TRBV7-2 and TRBJ1-2; no definite D call. This CDR3 region has 14 residues. Trimming shortened V by 2 bases and J by 4 bases, and 11 bases separated the two germline ends. The germline gives CDR1 SGHTA, CDR2 FQGNSA. DNA for the CDR3: TGTGCCAGCAGCTTAATAGGACTGTTCTATGGCTACACCTTC. Translation: CASSLIGLFYGYTF.

The sample holds a few counts of this clone. The chain combines TRBV5-6 with TRBJ1-2; 7 bases map to TRBD1. With V trimmed by 2 bases and J by 7 bases, 11 bases remained unmatched. Germline CDR1 SGHDT, CDR2 YYEEEE. This CDR3 spans 15 amino acids. The CDR3: CASSLRQGRAGGYTF. DNA of the CDR3: TGTGCCAGCAGCTTACGACAGGGACGAGCTGGTGGCTACACCTTC. The full variable domain, completed using reference TRBV5-6 and TRBJ1-2, is DAGVTQSPTHLIKTRGQQVTLRCSPKSGHDTVSWYQQALGQGPQFIFQYYEEEERQRGNFPDRFSGHQFPNYSSELNVNALLLGDSALYLCASSLRQGRAGGYTFGSGTRLTVV.

The rearrangement uses TRBV19 and TRBJ1-2; a weak D match, TRBD1 (5 bases). This CDR3 comprises 14 residues. CDR1 is LNHDA and CDR2 is SQIVND in the germline V gene (reference sequence). The ends were cut back, 6 bases at V and 8 bases at J, with 19 bases in the middle. The CDR3 sequence is CASRSEGVRGGYTF. In nucleotides, the CDR3 is TGTGCCAGTAGGTCAGAAGGGGTCCGTGGCGGCTACACCTTC.

The genes are TRBV29-1 and TRBJ1-2; D unresolved. There are 13 residues in the CDR3. The V end lost 5 bases, the J end lost 0 bases, and 10 bases lay between the germline ends. CDR1 is SQVTM, CDR2 ANQGSEA, per germline. The CDR3 region is CSVRARSNYGYTF. Here the CDR3 DNA reads TGCAGCGTTCGTGCCAGGTCTAACTATGGCTACACCTTC.

The rearrangement joins TRBV4-3 to TRBJ2-7, with D possibly being TRBD2 (5 bases). The V end lost 1 base, the J end lost 4 bases, and 8 bases lay between the germline ends. CDR1 and CDR2 from the germline V gene are LGHNA and YSLEER. This CDR3 has 13 residues. This CDR3 reads CASSQVRGYEQYF. The DNA for the CDR3 is TGCGCCAGCAGCCAAGTCCGGGGATACGAGCAGTACTTC.

The chain is built from TRBV5-1 and TRBJ2-3, with D hard to call. The V gene lost 0 bases and the J gene lost 3 bases, with 8 bases spanning the gap. The V gene's germline CDR1 is SGHRS and CDR2 YFSETQ. The CDR3 covers 14 residues. CDR3 loop: CASSLAPLTDTQYF. The DNA for the CDR3 is TGCGCCAGCAGCTTGGCCCCCCTTACAGATACGCAGTATTTT.

The chain links TRBV5-8 to TRBJ1-6, with TRBD1 as a possible D gene (5 bases). The CDR3 spans 14 residues. Germline V gene sequence: CDR1 SGHTS, CDR2 YDEGEE. V lost 2 bases, J lost 7 bases, and 10 bases lay in between. The CDR3 loop reads CASSFDRGNSPLHF. CDR3 coding DNA: TGTGCCAGCAGCTTTGATAGGGGAAATTCACCCCTCCACTTT.

This clone was seen only once. This rearrangement joins TRBV9 to TRBJ2-3, with 8 bases identical to TRBD1. Trimming cost V 3 bases and J 2 bases; bases outside gene matches: 5. The CDR3 runs to 15 residues. CDR1 and CDR2 from the germline V gene are SGDLS and YYNGEE. In nucleotides, the CDR3 is TGTGCCAGCAGCGCCAAGGACAGGGTCACAGATACGCAGTATTTT. It translates to CASSAKDRVTDTQYF.

The chain combines TRBV7-9 with TRBJ1-3; D is ambiguous. Germline values: CDR1 SEHNR, CDR2 FQNEAQ (reference sequence). Deletions cut 3 bases from V and 0 bases from J, with 6 bases between. The CDR3 is 14 residues long. CDR3 coding DNA: TGTGCCAGCAGCTTCAGCGCCTCTGGAAACACCATATATTTT. It is translated as CASSFSASGNTIYF.

CDR3 nucleotides: TGTGCCAGCAGCGTAGATGAACTAAGAGCAGATACGCAGTATTTT. Its translation: CASSVDELRADTQYF. V is TRBV9 and J is TRBJ2-3; D remains unclear. Germline CDR1 SGDLS, CDR2 YYNGEE. The ends were cut back, 0 bases at V and 4 bases at J, with 12 bases in the middle. The CDR3 sequence is 15 residues long.

V and J are TRBV18 and TRBJ2-7, with D maybe TRBD2 (5 bases). Germline CDR1 and CDR2: KGHSH and LQKENI. The CDR3 has 14 residues. Trimming cost V 2 bases and J 7 bases, with 15 bases left between them. The CDR3 region has the DNA TGTGCCAGCTCACCATATCGGGCCGGGGATGAGCAGTACTTC. It encodes CASSPYRAGDEQYF.

The CDR3 nucleotides are TGTGCCAGCACCCTAGGCCTCGGCGGTGGTGAAAAACTGTTTTTT. Amino acids: CASTLGLGGGEKLFF. The V and J genes are TRBV9 and TRBJ1-4; D is undetermined. Germline-derived CDR1 and CDR2 are SGDLS and YYNGEE. Trimming took off 6 bases at V and 7 bases at J, with 19 bases between the two ends. CDR3 size: 15 residues.

The gene calls are TRBV11-2 and TRBJ1-1; 10 bases align to TRBD1. Germline values: CDR1 SGHAT, CDR2 FQNNGV. V lost 4 bases to trimming and J lost 11 bases; unmatched junction nucleotides: 7. The CDR3 consists of 13 residues. CDR3: CASSSNPDRGAFF. The CDR3 DNA is TGTGCCAGCAGCTCAAACCCGGACAGGGGGGCTTTCTTT.

The V and J genes are TRBV30 and TRBJ1-5; D may be TRBD1 (6 bases). The germline V gene has CDR1 GTSNPN and CDR2 SVGIG (reference sequence). The CDR3 spans 16 residues. The V gene lost 0 bases and the J gene lost 4 bases, with 16 bases spanning the gap. The CDR3 DNA is TGTGCCTGGAGTGTGGCGGGGGCTATTACAAATCAGCCCCAGCATTTT. Its protein product is CAWSVAGAITNQPQHF.

The chain uses TRBV6-1 and TRBJ2-1, with TRBD2 matching 10 bases. This CDR3 contains 13 residues. The germline V gene encodes CDR1 MNHNS and CDR2 SASEGT. Germline trimming cut 9 bases from V and 10 bases from J; bases unmatched to any gene: 9. The CDR3 here is CASLLAGGREQFF. CDR3 in DNA: TGTGCCAGTCTTTTAGCGGGGGGACGGGAGCAGTTCTTC.

The chain uses TRBV11-2 and TRBJ1-6; D not resolved. The CDR3 contains 14 residues. V lost 4 bases, J lost 6 bases, and 10 bases lay in between. Germline V gene lookup returns CDR1 SGHAT and CDR2 FQNNGV. As DNA, the CDR3 is TGTGCCAGCAGCTCTCTCTACCGTAATTCACCCCTCCACTTT. Its protein product is CASSSLYRNSPLHF.

The V gene is TRBV27, the J gene TRBJ2-7, with 8 bases matching TRBD2. The germline V gene encodes CDR1 MNHEY and CDR2 SMNVEV (reference sequence). CDR3 length equals 12 residues. With 6 bases clipped from V and 2 bases from J, the junction kept 0 bases outside the gene matches. In nucleotides, the CDR3 is TGTGCCAGCAGGGGACTAGCCTACGAGCAGTACTTC. Translation gives CASRGLAYEQYF.

The chain has TRBV7-2 and TRBJ2-3; D perhaps matches TRBD2 (6 bases). CDR1 is SGHTA, CDR2 FQGNSA, per germline. The CDR3 has 14 residues. V dropped 3 bases and J dropped 0 bases, with 7 bases sitting between them. The DNA for the CDR3 is TGTGCCAGCAGCTTTGGGGGGAGCACAGATACGCAGTATTTT. Translation: CASSFGGSTDTQYF.

V usage is TRBV11-2 and J usage is TRBJ2-3, with 7 bases identical to TRBD2. The CDR3 extends over 15 amino acids. J was trimmed by 0 bases and V by 3 bases; bases with no gene match: 3. CDR1 and CDR2 from the germline V gene are SGHAT and FQNNGV. The CDR3 reads CASSFVAGSTDTQYF. The CDR3 DNA reads as TGTGCCAGCAGCTTTGTAGCGGGTAGCACAGATACGCAGTATTTT.